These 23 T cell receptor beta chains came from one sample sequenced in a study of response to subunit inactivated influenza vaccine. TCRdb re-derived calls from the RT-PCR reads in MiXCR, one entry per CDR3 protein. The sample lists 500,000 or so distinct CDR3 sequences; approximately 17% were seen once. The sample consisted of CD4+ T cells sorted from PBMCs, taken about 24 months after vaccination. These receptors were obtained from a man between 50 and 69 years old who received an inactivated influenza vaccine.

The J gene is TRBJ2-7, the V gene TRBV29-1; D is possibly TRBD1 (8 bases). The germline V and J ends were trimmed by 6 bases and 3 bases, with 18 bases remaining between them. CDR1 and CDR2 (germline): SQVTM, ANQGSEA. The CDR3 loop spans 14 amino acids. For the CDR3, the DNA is TGCAGCGTAAGGGAGGGGACAGGACGCTACGAGCAGTACTTC. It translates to CSVREGTGRYEQYF.

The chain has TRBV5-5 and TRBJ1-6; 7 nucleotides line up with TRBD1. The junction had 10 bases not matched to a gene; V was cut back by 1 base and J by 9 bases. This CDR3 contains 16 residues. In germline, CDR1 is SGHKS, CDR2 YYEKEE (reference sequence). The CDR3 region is CASSLIGRQGISPLHF. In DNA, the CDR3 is TGTGCCAGCAGCTTGATAGGTCGACAGGGAATTTCACCCCTCCACTTT.

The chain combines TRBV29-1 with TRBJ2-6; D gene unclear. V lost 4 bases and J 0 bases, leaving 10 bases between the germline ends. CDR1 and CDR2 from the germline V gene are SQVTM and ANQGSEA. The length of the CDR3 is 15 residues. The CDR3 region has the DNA TGCAGCGTTGCTGGACGGACCTCTGGGGCCAACGTCCTGACTTTC. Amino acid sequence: CSVAGRTSGANVLTF.

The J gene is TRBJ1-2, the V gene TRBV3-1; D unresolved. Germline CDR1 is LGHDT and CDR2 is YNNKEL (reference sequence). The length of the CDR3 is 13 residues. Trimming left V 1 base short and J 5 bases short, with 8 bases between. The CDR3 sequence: CASSQGKGYGYTF. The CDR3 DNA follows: TGTGCCAGCAGCCAAGGAAAGGGTTATGGCTACACCTTC.

The CDR3 region has the DNA TGTGCCACCGGCAGGGGTTGGGCCGGGGAGCTGTTTTTT. This codes for CATGRGWAGELFF. This chain uses TRBV7-2 with TRBJ2-2; D is perhaps TRBD1 (6 bases). Germline CDR1 is SGHTA and CDR2 is FQGNSA. The CDR3 spans 13 residues. The V gene lost 10 bases and the J gene lost 6 bases, with 15 bases spanning the gap.

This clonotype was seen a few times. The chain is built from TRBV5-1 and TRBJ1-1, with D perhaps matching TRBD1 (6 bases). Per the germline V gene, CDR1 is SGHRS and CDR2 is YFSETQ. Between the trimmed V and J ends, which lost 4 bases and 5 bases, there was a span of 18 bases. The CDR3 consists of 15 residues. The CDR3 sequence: CASSPQQGRSTEAFF. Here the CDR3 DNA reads TGCGCCAGCAGCCCCCAACAGGGACGTTCTACTGAAGCTTTCTTT.

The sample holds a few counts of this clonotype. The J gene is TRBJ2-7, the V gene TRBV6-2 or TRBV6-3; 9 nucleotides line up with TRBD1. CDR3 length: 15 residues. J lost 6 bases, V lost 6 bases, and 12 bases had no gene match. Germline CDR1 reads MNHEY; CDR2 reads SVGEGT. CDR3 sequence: CASSIFPGQGGEQYF. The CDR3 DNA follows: TGTGCCAGCAGCATATTCCCGGGACAGGGCGGCGAGCAGTACTTC.

DNA of the CDR3: TGCAGTGCTAGTGGGAATTTGCGGGACATAGCCTCCTACGAGCAGTACTTC. Residues: CSASGNLRDIASYEQYF. This chain joins TRBV20-1 and TRBJ2-7; D tentatively reads TRBD1 or TRBD2 (6 bases each). With 3 bases removed from V and 0 bases from J, the gap between germline ends came to 21 bases. The CDR3 totals 17 residues. Germline CDR1 and CDR2: DFQATT and SNEGSKA (reference sequence).

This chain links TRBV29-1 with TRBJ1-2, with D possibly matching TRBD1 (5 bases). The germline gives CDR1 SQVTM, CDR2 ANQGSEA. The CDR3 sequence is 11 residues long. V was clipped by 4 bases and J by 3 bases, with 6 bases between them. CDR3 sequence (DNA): TGCAGCGTTGCAGGGTACTATGGCTACACCTTC. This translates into CSVAGYYGYTF.

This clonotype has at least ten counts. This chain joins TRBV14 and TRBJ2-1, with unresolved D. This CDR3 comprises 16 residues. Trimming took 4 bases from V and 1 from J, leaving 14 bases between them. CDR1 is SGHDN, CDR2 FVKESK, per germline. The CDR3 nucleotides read TGTGCCAGCAGCCGGCCAGGCGGATGGTCCTACAATGAGCAGTTCTTC. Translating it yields CASSRPGGWSYNEQFF.

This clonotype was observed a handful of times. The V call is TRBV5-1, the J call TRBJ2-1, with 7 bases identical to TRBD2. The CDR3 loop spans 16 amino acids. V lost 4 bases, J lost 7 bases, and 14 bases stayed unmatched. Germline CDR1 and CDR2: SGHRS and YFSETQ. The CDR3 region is CASSPRGREEGNEQFF. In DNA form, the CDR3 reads TGCGCCAGCAGCCCCCGAGGACGGGAGGAGGGTAATGAGCAGTTCTTC.

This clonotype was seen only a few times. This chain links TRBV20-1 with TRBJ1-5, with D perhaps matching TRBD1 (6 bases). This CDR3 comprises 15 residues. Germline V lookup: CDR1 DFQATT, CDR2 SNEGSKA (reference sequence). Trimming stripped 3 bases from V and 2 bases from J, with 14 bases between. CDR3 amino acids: CSARGHPNGNQPQHF. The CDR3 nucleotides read TGCAGTGCTAGGGGACACCCCAACGGCAATCAGCCCCAGCATTTT.

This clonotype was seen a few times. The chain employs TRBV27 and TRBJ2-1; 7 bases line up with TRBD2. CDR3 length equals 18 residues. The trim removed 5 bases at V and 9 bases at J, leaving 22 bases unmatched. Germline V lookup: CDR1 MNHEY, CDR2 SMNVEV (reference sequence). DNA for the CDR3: TGTGCCAGCAGTCCGAAGCGGGACGGTCTGATCGGGTCCCTTGAGCAGTTCTTC. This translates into CASSPKRDGLIGSLEQFF.

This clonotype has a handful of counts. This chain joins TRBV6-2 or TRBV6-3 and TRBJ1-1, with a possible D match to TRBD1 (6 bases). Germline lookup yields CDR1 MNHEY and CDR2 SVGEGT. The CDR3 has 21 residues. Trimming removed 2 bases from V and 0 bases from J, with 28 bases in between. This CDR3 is CASSYPTPTDRNSLMNTEAFF. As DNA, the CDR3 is TGTGCCAGCAGTTACCCCACCCCCACAGACAGGAATTCCTTAATGAACACTGAAGCTTTCTTT.

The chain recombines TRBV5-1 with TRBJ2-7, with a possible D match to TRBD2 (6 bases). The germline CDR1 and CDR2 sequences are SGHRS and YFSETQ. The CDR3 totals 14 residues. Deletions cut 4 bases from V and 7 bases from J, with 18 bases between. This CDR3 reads CASSTRPGGEEQYF. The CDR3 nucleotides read TGCGCCAGCAGCACTAGACCCGGCGGGGAAGAGCAGTACTTC.

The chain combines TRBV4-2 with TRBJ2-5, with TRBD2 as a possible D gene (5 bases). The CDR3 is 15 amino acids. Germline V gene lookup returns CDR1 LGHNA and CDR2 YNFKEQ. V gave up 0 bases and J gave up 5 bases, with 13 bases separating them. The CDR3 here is CASSQDIGGWETQYF. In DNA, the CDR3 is TGTGCCAGCAGCCAAGATATCGGAGGATGGGAGACCCAGTACTTC.

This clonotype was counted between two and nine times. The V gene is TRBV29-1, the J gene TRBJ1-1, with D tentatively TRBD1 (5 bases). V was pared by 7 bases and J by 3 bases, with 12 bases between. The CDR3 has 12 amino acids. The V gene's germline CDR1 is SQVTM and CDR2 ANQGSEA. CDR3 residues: CSAGDGYTEAFF. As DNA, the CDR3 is TGCAGCGCCGGGGACGGATACACTGAAGCTTTCTTT.

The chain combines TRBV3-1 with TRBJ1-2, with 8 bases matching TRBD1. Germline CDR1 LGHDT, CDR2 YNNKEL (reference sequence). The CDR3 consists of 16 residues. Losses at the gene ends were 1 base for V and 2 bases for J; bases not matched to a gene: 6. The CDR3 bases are TGTGCCAGCAGCCAAGCCGGACAGGGAGGGAACTATGGCTACACCTTC. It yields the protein CASSQAGQGGNYGYTF.

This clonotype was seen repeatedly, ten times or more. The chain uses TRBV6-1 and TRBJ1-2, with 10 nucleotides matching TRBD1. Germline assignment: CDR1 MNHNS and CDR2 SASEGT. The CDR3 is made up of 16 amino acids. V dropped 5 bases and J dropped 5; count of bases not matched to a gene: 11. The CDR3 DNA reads TGTGCCAGCAGTCCACTACCTGGACAGGGGGTGTATGGCTACACCTTC. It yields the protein CASSPLPGQGVYGYTF.

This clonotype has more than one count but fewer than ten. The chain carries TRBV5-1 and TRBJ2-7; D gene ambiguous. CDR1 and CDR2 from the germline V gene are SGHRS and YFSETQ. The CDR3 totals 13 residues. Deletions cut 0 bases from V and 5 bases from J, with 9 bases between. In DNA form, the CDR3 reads TGCGCCAGCAGCTTGGGAGCAGAGAACGAGCAGTACTTC. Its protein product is CASSLGAENEQYF.

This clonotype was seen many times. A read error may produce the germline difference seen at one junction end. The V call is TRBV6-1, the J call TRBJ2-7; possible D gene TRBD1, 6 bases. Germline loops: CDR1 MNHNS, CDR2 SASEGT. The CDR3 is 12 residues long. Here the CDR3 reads CASREGGYEQYF. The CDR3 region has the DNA TGTGCCAGCAGGGAAGGGGGTTACGAGCAGTACTTC.

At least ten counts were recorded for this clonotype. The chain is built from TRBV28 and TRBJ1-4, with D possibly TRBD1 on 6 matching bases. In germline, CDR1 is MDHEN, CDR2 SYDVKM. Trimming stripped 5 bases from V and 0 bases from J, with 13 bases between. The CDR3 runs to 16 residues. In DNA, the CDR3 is TGTGCCAGCAGTAGCCAGGGGACTTCAACTAATGAAAAACTGTTTTTT. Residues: CASSSQGTSTNEKLFF.

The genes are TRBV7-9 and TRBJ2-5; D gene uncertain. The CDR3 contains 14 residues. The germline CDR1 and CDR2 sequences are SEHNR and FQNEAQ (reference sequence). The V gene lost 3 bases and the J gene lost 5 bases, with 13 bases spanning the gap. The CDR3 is CASSFRSGLETQYF. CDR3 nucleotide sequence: TGTGCCAGCAGCTTCCGGTCGGGTTTGGAGACCCAGTACTTC.